This T cell receptor beta chain was recovered during a study of T-cell memory formation after mild COVID-19. CDR3 length: 15 residues. Germline CDR1 and CDR2: SNHLY and FYNNEI. The J segment lost 13 bases and the V segment lost 6 bases, leaving 17 bases of the junction unmatched. One entry per CDR3 protein, called by TCRdb with MiXCR from the 5' RACE reads. The sample lists 450,000 to 650,000 distinct CDR3 sequences, roughly 18% occurring once. The sequence came from an adult woman who had mild COVID-19 (a few samples of this study predate the infection). Cell type and time point are not known. Sequenced material: PBMCs or a T cell subset sorted from them (not recorded which). The chain has TRBV2 and TRBJ2-1; 8 positions agree with TRBD2. CDR3 amino acids: CASRKSPGTRSDQFF. CDR3 nucleotide sequence: TGTGCCAGCAGGAAGAGTCCCGGGACTAGAAGTGATCAGTTCTTC.